The entry that follows covers one T cell receptor (beta chain) sequence. There are a few counts of this clonotype. It lacks a known antigen. Base qualities are not provided; no much larger clone lies one nucleotide away. Reading the label with the study, this specimen's time point is: newly diagnosed GD, antithyroid drugs for less than 3 months. For both TCR sequencing and RNA sequencing, RNA was extracted from PBMCs in TRIzol. The diagnosis of Graves' disease followed American Thyroid Association guidelines. Patients were recruited from an endocrinology department in Xi'an, China. From each patient, approximately 10 milliliters of peripheral blood was collected into an EDTA anticoagulant tube. Ficoll Paque Plus density gradient separation was used to isolate PBMCs, and no further T cell sorting was done. An Agilent 2100 Bioanalyzer and agarose gel were used to check RNA quality, and a NanoDrop 2000 was used to measure RNA concentration.

Reading from cysteine to phenylalanine, the CDR3 counts 14 amino acids. Just CDR3 DNA is preserved here, 42 bases in frame from base 1. The CDR1 and CDR2 encoded by the germline V gene are SGHRS and YFSETQ. The V end loses 3 bases and the J end loses 2 bases, and a stretch of 12 bases separates them. The sample originates from a study of regulatory T cells in long-lasting Graves disease listed by TCRdb under 2021. Regarding the complete study: Newly diagnosed Graves' disease patients had taken antithyroid drugs for less than 3 months. This study used TCR sequencing and RNA sequencing of peripheral blood to compare persistent Graves' disease patients against newly diagnosed Graves' disease patients. The study took place in China and was registered as a clinical trial. A total of 33 samples underwent TCR sequencing, from some 13 patients with persistent Graves' disease and approximately 20 patients with newly diagnosed Graves' disease.

Libraries were constructed by multiplex PCR. The listed sequencing device is Illumina HiSeq 4000. iRepertoire HTBI primers and Arm-PCR amplification of CDR3 regions were used to construct TCR beta libraries. Before sequencing, the PCR products went through gel purification. For the original study's pipeline: Across samples, 55 to 80 TRBV and 13 to 15 TRBJ segments were identified and used for gene usage analysis of CDR3 amino acid clonotypes. Filtered high-quality paired reads were merged into contigs using COPE and FqMerger. BLAST was used to align contigs to IMGT TRBV, TRBD and TRBJ reference genes, and CDR3 was defined according to IMGT. Highly expanded clones were defined as clonotypes with a frequency above 0.1%. Repertoire diversity was measured by Shannon entropy, and V-J evenness by the Gini coefficient. A clonotype was considered public if more than one individual shared it. The public reads were quality trimmed at Q25 with fastp and then assembled into clones with MiXCR by TCRdb, keeping productive beta chains. All rows with the same CDR3 protein become a single entry with the most common DNA and genes. The V and J calls and clone size come from TCRdb's table, not from the authors' own analysis. Present in this sample are 350,000 to 500,000 distinct CDR3 sequences, about a sixth of which were seen just once. In total, the top ten clones hold under 30% of the sample.

General findings and caveats noted by the study authors: More public clonotypes were shared among persistent patients (under 3,000) than among newly diagnosed patients (966). Sequencing and analysis were limited to the TCR beta chain. TRBV28, TRBJ1-2 and TRBJ2-5 were preferentially used in persistent disease, while TRBV20-1 and TRBJ2-1 were favored in newly diagnosed disease. The study examined only peripheral blood because the primary lesion, thyroid tissue, could not be accessed. The authors acknowledged the small sample size as a limitation that may reduce accuracy. Lower TCR Shannon entropy and fewer highly expanded clones were observed in persistent Graves' disease patients than in newly diagnosed patients, which suggested clonal expansion.

These same records also appear under a second study, on T cells in Graves' hyperthyroidism and ophthalmopathy. According to the second study: A patient counted as having stable Graves' hyperthyroidism if no progression to ophthalmopathy occurred over 18 months of follow-up. Hyperthyroidism patients were aged 18 to 65 years and newly diagnosed, with disease duration of less than 2 months. The study excluded patients with uncontrolled infections, other autoimmune diseases, pregnancy or lactation. Diagnoses were established on the basis of clinical symptoms, serum thyroxine and TRAb, thyroid ultrasound, and orbital computed tomography. The TCR CDR3 was subjected to a first round of RT-PCR using the HTBI primer set and the Qiagen OneStep RT-PCR kit. Most expanded thyroid clonotypes (frequency above 0.001) were also detected in blood, suggesting blood repertoires may reflect thyroid immune responses. In cross-validation, a model built on a 13 V-J signature told ophthalmopathy apart from stable hyperthyroidism with 87.88% sensitivity and approximately 84% specificity, and in testing the same model reached 80%/75%. In validation, the model predicted progression to ophthalmopathy with approximately 69% sensitivity and around 72% specificity, a median of about 6.7 months before onset. To identify TCR V-J signatures that set the groups apart, the researchers used a discovery cohort of 100 patients, made up of 40 to 45 with Graves' ophthalmopathy and some 56 with stable Graves' hyperthyroidism. An independent validation cohort of under 20 hyperthyroidism patients and 17 patients who later progressed to ophthalmopathy tested prospective prediction of ophthalmopathy. The 85 to 100 discovery patients were randomly split 7:3 into training and test sets. In addition, the study compared T-cell repertoires in thyroid tissue and in blood from about 6 Graves' hyperthyroidism patients. After blood sampling, hyperthyroidism patients were treated with methimazole at a starting dose of 30 mg daily, and ophthalmopathy patients were treated with high-dose intravenous methylprednisolone. The libraries were constructed in a second round of multiplex PCR and then size-selected and purified. Paired-end sequencing of the libraries was performed with 100 bp reads on an Illumina HiSeq2000. SOAPnuke was used to process the raw data, with reads discarded if the reads contained adapters or uncalled bases, had a mean Phred below 15, or lacked an exact constant-primer or identifier match. COPE v1.2.5 was used to merge high-quality paired reads, and clonotypes were defined as unique nucleotide sequences. MiTCR v1.1 was used to align the clonotypes against IMGT TRBV, TRBD and TRBJ reference segments. Only V-J combinations with frequency above 0.0001, covering 99.2% of repertoires, were analysed. The TCS score was defined as the ratio of F50 (clonal expansion) to E x V (chaos), calculated using BLOSUM62-based TCRdist between CDR3 peptides within each V-J. Welch's t-statistics and random forest reduced fewer than 600 V-J features to roughly 13, which were used in a naive Bayes classifier (R e1071). Sample size was not statistically predetermined, and blinding of investigators to group allocation was not performed. TCR Vbeta CDR3 sequencing of 135 peripheral blood samples (over 40 ophthalmopathy, roughly 74 hyperthyroidism and some 17 progressor patients) is reported in the paper.

The sequence joins TRBV5-1 to TRBJ2-7, and possibly TRBD2, on 6 matching bases. Sequenced material: peripheral blood mononuclear cells (PBMCs), taken at new diagnosis, from a patient treated with antithyroid drugs. This receptor was taken from a woman in her late teens or twenties with Graves disease. Donor details come from another sample of the same person, matched by shared clones. The CDR3 reads as follows: CASSSGTGPYEQYF. At the DNA level, the sequence is TGCGCCAGCAGCTCCGGGACTGGCCCCTACGAGCAGTACTTC.